This T cell receptor (beta chain) comes out of a study of T cells expressing NK-cell markers. The CDR3 consists of 13 residues. Looked up from germline, CDR1 is SQVTM and CDR2 is ANQGSEA. TCRdb re-called the 5' RACE reads and shows each CDR3 protein once, DNA omitted. This sample's table reports about 460,000 distinct CDR3 sequences. The chain couples TRBV29-1 to TRBJ1-4. The sample consisted of blood T cells: a sorted CD56 or NKG2C T cell subset, CD4+ or CD8+ T cells, or bulk PBMC T cells (not recorded which). The TCR originated in a woman aged 50 to 65 in good health. CDR3 loop: CSIHSGANEKLFF.